This T cell receptor (beta chain) is from a study of cytomegalovirus exposure and HLA in healthy donors. As for this clone: Its target is unknown.

Whole-study findings and limits: In vitro experiments confirmed that three CMV-associated chains were specific for CMV antigens. According to a subsequent analysis, TCR clusters identified in the first cohort showed a tendency to co-occur across the 100 to 150 validation repertoires. The study labeled 170 or so TCR beta chains cytomegalovirus-associated.

From germline, CDR1 is SGHRS and CDR2 YFSETQ. There are 15 residues in the CDR3. V was trimmed by 0 bases and J by 1 base, leaving 11 bases between them. Using immunoSEQ multiplex PCR, the repertoire was profiled, and TCRdb retains in-frame clones only, with some absent. The sample carries some 130,000 clones, approximately 89% recorded once. Among the roughly 120 subjects of the validation cohort, separate from the approximately 660-subject first cohort, were the donors. The genes are TRBV5-1 and TRBJ2-7, with D possibly being TRBD1 (5 bases). This TCR came from a woman aged 18-35 years in good health and CMV-seronegative. Input material: PBMCs. The CDR3 loop reads CASSLVFTGSYEQYF. The CDR3 DNA follows: TGCGCCAGCAGCTTGGTTTTTACAGGATCCTACGAGCAGTACTTC.